This TCR beta chain was captured in a study of shared clonotypes between healthy human individuals. Study-wide results and limits: Generally, naive subsets (rather than memory subsets) showed larger estimated richness. What limited the represented genetic and exposure-history diversity was the small number of donors.

Naivety among CD8 cells was defined by CD45RO negativity and positive CCR7 selection, thereby excluding terminally differentiated effector memory CD45RA+ cells. CDR1 and CDR2 from the germline V gene are LGHNA and YSLEER. The CDR3 has 14 residues. V lost 3 bases and J lost 3; bases outside the gene matches: 4. Measured with immunoSEQ multiplex PCR; TCRdb has only the in-frame clones, and not every one. The table lists approximately 1.9 million clones, approximately 92% of them singletons, with approximately 1.6% in the top ten. Worth noting for this clone: The target antigen is unknown.

Input material: naive CD8+ T cells from PBMCs. The chain recombines TRBV4-3 with TRBJ2-7; 8 positions match TRBD1. This sequence originates from a man aged 18 to 29 in good health. Some clones in this sample may be carry-over from other donors' samples. The CDR3 nucleotides read TGCGCCAGCAGCCACCGGACAGGGTACTACGAGCAGTACTTC. Protein sequence: CASSHRTGYYEQYF.